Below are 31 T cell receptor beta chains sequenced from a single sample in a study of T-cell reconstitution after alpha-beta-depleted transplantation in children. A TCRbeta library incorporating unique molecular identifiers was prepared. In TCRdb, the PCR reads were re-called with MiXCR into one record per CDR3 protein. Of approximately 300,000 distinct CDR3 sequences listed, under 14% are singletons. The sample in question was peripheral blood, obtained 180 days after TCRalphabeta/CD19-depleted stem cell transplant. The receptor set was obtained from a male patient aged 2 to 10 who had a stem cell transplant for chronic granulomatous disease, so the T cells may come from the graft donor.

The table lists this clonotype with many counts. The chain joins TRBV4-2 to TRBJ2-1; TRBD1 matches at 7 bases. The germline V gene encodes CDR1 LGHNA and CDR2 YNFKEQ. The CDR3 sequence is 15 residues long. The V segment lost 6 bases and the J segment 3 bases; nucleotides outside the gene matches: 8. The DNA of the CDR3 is TGTGCCAGCAGTCAAAGCCGGGACAGCTACAATGAGCAGTTCTTC. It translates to CASSQSRDSYNEQFF.

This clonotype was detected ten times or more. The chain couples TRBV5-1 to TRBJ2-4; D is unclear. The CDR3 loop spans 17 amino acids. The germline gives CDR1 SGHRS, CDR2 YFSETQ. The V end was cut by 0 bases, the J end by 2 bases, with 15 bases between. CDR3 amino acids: CASSLETSGVPKNIQYF. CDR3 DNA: TGCGCCAGCAGCTTGGAAACTTCTGGGGTACCCAAAAACATTCAGTACTTC.

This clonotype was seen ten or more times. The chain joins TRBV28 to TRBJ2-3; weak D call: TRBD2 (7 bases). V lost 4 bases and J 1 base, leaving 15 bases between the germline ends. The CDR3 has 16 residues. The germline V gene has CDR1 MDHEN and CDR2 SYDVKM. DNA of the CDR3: TGTGCCAGCAGTTCCCTGGGGGGGGGCGGCACAGATACGCAGTATTTT. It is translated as CASSSLGGGGTDTQYF.

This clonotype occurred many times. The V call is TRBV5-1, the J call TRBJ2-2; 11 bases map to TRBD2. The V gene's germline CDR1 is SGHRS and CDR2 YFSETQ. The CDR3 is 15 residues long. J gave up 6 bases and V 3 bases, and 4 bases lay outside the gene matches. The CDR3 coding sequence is TGCGCCAGCAGCTCTACTAGCGGGAGTGCCGGGGAGCTGTTTTTT. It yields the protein CASSSTSGSAGELFF.

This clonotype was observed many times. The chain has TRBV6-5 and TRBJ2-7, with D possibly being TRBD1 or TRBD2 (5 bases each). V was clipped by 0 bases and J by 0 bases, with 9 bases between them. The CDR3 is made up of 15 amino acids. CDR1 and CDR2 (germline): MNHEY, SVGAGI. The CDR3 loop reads CASSYSMGVSYEQYF. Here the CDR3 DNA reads TGTGCCAGCAGTTACTCGATGGGGGTCTCCTACGAGCAGTACTTC.

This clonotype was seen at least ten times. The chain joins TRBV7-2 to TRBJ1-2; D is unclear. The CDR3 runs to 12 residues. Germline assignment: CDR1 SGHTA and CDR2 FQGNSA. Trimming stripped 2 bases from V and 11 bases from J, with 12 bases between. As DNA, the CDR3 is TGTGCCAGCAGCTTAATCGGCAGTGGGTACACCTTC. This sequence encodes CASSLIGSGYTF.

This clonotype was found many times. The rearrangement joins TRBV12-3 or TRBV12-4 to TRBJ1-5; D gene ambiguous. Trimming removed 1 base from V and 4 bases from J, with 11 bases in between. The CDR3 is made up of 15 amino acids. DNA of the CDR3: TGTGCCAGCAGTTTAGGGGGTGCAGGAAATCAGCCCCAGCATTTT. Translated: CASSLGGAGNQPQHF.

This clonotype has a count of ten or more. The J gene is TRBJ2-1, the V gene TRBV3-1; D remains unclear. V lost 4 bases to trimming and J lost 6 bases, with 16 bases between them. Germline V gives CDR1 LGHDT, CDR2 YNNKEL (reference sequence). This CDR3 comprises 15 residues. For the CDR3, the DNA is TGTGCCAGCAGCCTAAGGACGAGCTATTTCAATGAGCAGTTCTTC. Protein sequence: CASSLRTSYFNEQFF.

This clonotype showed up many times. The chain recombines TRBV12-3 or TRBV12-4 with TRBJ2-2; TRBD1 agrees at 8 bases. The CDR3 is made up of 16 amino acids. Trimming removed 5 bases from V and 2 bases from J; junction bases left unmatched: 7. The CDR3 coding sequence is TGTGCCAGCAGTCCCCCAGGGGGCGTAAACACCGGGGAGCTGTTTTTT. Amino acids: CASSPPGGVNTGELFF.

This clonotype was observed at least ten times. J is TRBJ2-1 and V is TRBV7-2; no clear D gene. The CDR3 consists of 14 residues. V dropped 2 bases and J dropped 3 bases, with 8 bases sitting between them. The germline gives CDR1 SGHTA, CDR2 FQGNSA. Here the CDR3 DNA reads TGTGCCAGCAGCTTATCCCAGGACTACAATGAGCAGTTCTTC. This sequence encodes CASSLSQDYNEQFF.

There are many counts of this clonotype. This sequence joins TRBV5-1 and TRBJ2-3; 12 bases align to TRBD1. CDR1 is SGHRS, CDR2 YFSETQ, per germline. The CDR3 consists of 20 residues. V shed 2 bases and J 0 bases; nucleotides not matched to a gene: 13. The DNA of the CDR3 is TGCGCCAGCAGCTTCCGGGACAGGGGGCGCTTGACCACTAGCACAGATACGCAGTATTTT. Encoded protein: CASSFRDRGRLTTSTDTQYF. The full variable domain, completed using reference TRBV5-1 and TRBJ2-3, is KAGVTQTPRYLIKTRGQQVTLSCSPISGHRSVSWYQQTPGQGLQFLFEYFSETQRNKGNFPGRFSGRQFSNSRSEMNVSTLELGDSALYLCASSFRDRGRLTTSTDTQYFGPGTRLTVL.

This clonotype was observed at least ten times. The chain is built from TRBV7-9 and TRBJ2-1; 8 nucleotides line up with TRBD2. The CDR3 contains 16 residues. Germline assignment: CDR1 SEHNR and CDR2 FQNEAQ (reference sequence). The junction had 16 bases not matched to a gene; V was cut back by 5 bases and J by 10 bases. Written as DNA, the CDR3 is TGTGCCAGCAGCGGCCTACTACTAGCGGTGCCGGGCGAGCAGTTCTTC. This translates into CASSGLLLAVPGEQFF.

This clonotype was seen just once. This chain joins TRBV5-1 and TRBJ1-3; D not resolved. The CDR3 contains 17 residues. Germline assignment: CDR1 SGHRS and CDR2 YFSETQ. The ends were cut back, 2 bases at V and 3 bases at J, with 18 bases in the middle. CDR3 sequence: CASSLSVSASRGNTIYF. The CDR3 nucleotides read TGCGCCAGCAGCTTATCCGTTTCGGCCAGCCGTGGAAACACCATATATTTT.

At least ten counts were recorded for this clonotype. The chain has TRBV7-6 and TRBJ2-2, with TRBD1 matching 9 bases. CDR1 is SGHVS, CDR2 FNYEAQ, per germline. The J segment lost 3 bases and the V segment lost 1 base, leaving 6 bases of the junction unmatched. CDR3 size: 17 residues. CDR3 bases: TGTGCCAGCAGCTTAGTGGGACAGGGCGACTACACCGGGGAGCTGTTTTTT. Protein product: CASSLVGQGDYTGELFF.

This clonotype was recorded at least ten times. The CDR3 coding sequence is TGTGCCAGCAGTCCCCCGACTAGCTTGTATGATACGCAGTATTTT. It specifies CASSPPTSLYDTQYF. The rearrangement joins TRBV12-3 or TRBV12-4 to TRBJ2-3; the match to TRBD2 covers 7 bases. Trimming at V came to 5 bases and at J to 6 bases, leaving 11 bases not matched to a gene. The CDR3 runs 15 residues.

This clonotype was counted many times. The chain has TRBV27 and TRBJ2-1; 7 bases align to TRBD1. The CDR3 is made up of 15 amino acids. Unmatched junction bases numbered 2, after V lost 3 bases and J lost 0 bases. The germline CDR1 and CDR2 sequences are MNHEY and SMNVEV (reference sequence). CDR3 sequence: CASSFGTASYNEQFF. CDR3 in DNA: TGTGCCAGCAGTTTTGGGACAGCCTCCTACAATGAGCAGTTCTTC.

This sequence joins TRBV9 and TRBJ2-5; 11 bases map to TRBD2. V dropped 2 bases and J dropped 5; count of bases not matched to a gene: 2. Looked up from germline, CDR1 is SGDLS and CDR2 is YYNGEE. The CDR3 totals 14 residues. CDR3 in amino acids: CASSVRTSGETQYF. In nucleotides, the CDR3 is TGTGCCAGCAGCGTTAGGACTAGCGGGGAGACCCAGTACTTC.

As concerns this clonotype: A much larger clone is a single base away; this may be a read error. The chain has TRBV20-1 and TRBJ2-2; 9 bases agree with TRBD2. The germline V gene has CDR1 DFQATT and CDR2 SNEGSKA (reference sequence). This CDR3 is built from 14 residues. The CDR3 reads CNASGASRTGELFF. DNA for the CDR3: TGCAATGCTAGCGGGGCTAGCCGAACCGGGGAGCTGTTTTTT.

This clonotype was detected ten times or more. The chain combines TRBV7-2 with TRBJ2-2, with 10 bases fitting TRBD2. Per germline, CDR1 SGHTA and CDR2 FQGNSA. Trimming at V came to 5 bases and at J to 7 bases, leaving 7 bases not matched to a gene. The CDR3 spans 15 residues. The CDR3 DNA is TGTGCCAGCAGCCCCGTAGCGGGGGGAGACGGGGAGCTGTTTTTT. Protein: CASSPVAGGDGELFF.

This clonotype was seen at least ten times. In DNA form, the CDR3 reads TGTGCCAGCAGCCCCACCGGGACAAGAGAAACTGAAGCTTTCTTT. This codes for CASSPTGTRETEAFF. This chain links TRBV3-1 with TRBJ1-1; perhaps TRBD1 as D (6 bases). Germline V gene lookup returns CDR1 LGHDT and CDR2 YNNKEL (reference sequence). V lost 4 bases to trimming and J lost 5 bases, with 17 bases between them. CDR3 length: 15 amino acids.

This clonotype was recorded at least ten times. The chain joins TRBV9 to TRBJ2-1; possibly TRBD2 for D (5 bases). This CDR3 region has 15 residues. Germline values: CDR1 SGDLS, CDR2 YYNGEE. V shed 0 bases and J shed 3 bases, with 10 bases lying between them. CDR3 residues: CASSVAGSGYNEQFF. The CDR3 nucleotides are TGTGCCAGCAGCGTAGCGGGATCGGGCTACAATGAGCAGTTCTTC.

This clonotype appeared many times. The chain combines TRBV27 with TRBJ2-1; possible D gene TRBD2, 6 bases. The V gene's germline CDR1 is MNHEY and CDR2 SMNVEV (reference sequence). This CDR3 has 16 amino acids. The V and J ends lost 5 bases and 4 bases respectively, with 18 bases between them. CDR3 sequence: CASSRIAGRGYNEQFF. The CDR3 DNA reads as TGTGCCAGCAGTCGCATCGCGGGACGAGGTTACAATGAGCAGTTCTTC.

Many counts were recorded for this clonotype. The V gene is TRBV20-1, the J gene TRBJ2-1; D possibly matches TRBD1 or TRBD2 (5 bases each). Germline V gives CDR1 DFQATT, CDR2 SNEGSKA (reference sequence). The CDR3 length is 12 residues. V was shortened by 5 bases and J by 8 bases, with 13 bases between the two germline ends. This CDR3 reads CSAGDHLDEQFF. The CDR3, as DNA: TGCAGTGCTGGGGACCACCTTGATGAGCAGTTCTTC.

The CDR3 loop is CASSFQAGSTDTQYF. As DNA, the CDR3 is TGTGCCAGCAGCTTCCAGGCAGGGAGCACAGATACGCAGTATTTT. This chain connects TRBV13 to TRBJ2-3; tentative D call: TRBD1 (5 bases). V lost 3 bases, J lost 0 bases, and 10 bases lay in between. The CDR3 consists of 15 residues. Germline V gives CDR1 PRHDT, CDR2 FYEKMQ (reference sequence).

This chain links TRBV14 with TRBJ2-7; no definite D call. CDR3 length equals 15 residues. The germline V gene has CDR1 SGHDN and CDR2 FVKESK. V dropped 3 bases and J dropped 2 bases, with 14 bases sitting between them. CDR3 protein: CASSQASHQTYEQYF. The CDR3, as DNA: TGTGCCAGCAGCCAGGCCTCCCACCAAACCTACGAGCAGTACTTC.

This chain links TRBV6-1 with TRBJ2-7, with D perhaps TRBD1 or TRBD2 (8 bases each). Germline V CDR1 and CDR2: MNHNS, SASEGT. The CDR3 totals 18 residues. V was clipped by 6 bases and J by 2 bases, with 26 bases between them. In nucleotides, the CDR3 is TGTGCCAGCAGCGTGACGGGGGGGTCCGGGACAGGAACCTACGAGCAGTACTTC. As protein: CASSVTGGSGTGTYEQYF.

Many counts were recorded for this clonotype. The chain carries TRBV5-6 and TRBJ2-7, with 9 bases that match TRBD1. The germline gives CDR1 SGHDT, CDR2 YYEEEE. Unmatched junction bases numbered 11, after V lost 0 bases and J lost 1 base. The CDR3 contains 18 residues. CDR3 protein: CASSLGPGQGSTSYEQYF. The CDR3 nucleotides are TGTGCCAGCAGCTTGGGGCCGGGACAGGGCAGTACATCCTACGAGCAGTACTTC.

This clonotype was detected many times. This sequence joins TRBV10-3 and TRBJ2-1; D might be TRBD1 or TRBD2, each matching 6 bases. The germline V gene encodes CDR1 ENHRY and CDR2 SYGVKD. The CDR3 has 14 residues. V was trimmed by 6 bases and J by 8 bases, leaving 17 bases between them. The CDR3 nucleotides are TGTGCCATCAGAGGGGGGAGAGGGTCCGATGAGCAGTTCTTC. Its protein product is CAIRGGRGSDEQFF.

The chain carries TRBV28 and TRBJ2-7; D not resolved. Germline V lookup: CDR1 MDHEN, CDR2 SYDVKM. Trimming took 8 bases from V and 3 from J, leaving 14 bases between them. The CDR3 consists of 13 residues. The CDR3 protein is CASRPGRHYEQYF. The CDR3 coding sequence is TGTGCCAGCCGCCCCGGGCGCCACTACGAGCAGTACTTC.

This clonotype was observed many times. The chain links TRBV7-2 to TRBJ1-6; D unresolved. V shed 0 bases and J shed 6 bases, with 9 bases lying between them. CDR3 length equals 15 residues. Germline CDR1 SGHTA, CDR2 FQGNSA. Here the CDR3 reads CASSLARRLNSPLHF. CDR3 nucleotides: TGTGCCAGCAGCTTAGCCAGGAGACTTAATTCACCCCTCCACTTT.

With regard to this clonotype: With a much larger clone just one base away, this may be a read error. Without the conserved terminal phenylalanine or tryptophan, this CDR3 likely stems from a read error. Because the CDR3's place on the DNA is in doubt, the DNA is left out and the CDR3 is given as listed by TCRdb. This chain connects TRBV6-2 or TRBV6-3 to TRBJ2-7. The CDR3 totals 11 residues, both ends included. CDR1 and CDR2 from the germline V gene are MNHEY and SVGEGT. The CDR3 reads CASSYMSEWTL.